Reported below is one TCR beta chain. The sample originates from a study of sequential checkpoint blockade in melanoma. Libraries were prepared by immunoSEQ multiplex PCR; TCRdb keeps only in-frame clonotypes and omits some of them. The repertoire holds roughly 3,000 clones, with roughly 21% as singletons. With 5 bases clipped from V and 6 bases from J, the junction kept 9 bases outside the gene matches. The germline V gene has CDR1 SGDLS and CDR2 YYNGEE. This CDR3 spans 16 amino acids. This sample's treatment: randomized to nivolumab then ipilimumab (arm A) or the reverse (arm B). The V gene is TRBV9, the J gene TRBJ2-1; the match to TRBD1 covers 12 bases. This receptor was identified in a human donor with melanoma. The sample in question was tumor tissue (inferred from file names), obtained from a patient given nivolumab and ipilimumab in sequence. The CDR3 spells CASRDPGQGAFNEQFF. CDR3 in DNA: TGTGCCAGCAGAGATCCGGGACAGGGGGCGTTCAATGAGCAGTTCTTC. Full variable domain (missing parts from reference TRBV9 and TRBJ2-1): DSGVTQTPKHLITATGQRVTLRCSPRSGDLSVYWYQQSLDQGLQFLIQYYNGEERAKGNILERFSAQQFPDLHSELNLSSLELGDSALYFCASRDPGQGAFNEQFFGPGTRLTVL.